This T cell receptor beta chain is drawn from a study of neoadjuvant anti-PD-1 for oral cavity cancer. Study overall: Before surgery, most patients got three to four biweekly 3 mg/kg nivolumab doses. Study findings and constraints: PBMC Gini-index clonality exceeded responders' in non-responders post-nivolumab.

TCRdb's table, derived via immunoSEQ multiplex PCR, lists solely in-frame clones and lacks some. The sample consists of roughly 14,000 clones, under 65% of them appearing once. The length of the CDR3 is 14 residues. CDR1 is SGHRS, CDR2 YFSETQ, per germline. The germline V and J ends were trimmed by 2 bases and 5 bases, with 13 bases remaining between them. As regards this clone: What it recognizes is unknown.

Sequencing used PBMCs, obtained before nivolumab (anti-PD-1) treatment. This TCR came from a person aged 40 to 85 with oral cavity squamous cell carcinoma. The V gene is TRBV5-1, the J gene TRBJ1-1, with D possibly TRBD1 on 6 matching bases. CDR3 protein: CASSFAGATTEAFF. The CDR3 DNA follows: TGCGCCAGCAGCTTTGCAGGGGCAACAACTGAAGCTTTCTTT. The full variable domain, rest sourced from reference TRBV5-1 and TRBJ1-1, is KAGVTQTPRYLIKTRGQQVTLSCSPISGHRSVSWYQQTPGQGLQFLFEYFSETQRNKGNFPGRFSGRQFSNSRSEMNVSTLELGDSALYLCASSFAGATTEAFFGQGTRLTVV.